The present T cell receptor (beta chain) was sequenced within a study of regulatory T cells in long-lasting Graves disease. As for the study in general: Over-5-year antithyroid drug use with positive TSH receptor antibodies defined persistent Graves' disease in the study. Whole-study findings and limits: More public clonotypes were shared by persistent patients (around 2,800) than by new patients (approximately 1,000). Newly diagnosed patients had higher TCR diversity than persistent Graves' patients did. TRBV28, TRBJ1-2 and TRBJ2-5 emerged as the favored segments in persistent disease.

Time point noted: persistent/refractory GD, antithyroid drugs over 5 years with positive TRAb. RNA from PBMCs was the source of the TCR library. CDR3-region Arm-PCR and iRepertoire HTBI primers produced the TCR beta libraries. MiXCR, run by TCRdb on the multiplex PCR reads, gives a single entry per CDR3 protein. Among some 370,000 distinct CDR3 sequences listed, about a fifth were seen once. This clonotype was observed a few times. The antigen is undetermined. The CDR3 has 14 amino acids. Germline V gene lookup returns CDR1 SGHDT and CDR2 YYEEEE. V dropped 4 bases and J dropped 5; count of bases not matched to a gene: 7.

The sample consisted of peripheral blood mononuclear cells (PBMCs), taken when the disease was refractory, from a patient treated with antithyroid drugs. This clonotype originated in a female donor with Graves disease. V gene TRBV5-6 combines with J gene TRBJ2-7; 9 bases align to TRBD1. The CDR3 protein is CASSEGQGGNEQYF. The CDR3 region has the DNA TGTGCCAGCAGCGAGGGACAGGGCGGTAACGAGCAGTACTTC.